One and the same sample provided the 11 T cell receptor beta chains below, sequenced in a study of T cell responses to AZD1222 COVID-19 vaccine. Some clones are missing from TCRdb's copy, which holds only in-frame ones; the method was immunoSEQ multiplex PCR. The sample includes fewer than 120,000 clones, about 90% of them seen just once. This material consisted of peripheral blood, taken on day 0 of AZD1222 vaccination. These receptors were obtained from an adult in good health.

Written as DNA, the CDR3 is TGTGCCAGCAGTGAAAGTAAGGGACAGGGTGACATTCAGTACTTC. Translating gives CASSESKGQGDIQYF. V and J are TRBV2 and TRBJ2-4, with TRBD1 matching 9 bases. After removal of 2 bases from V and 8 bases from J, the junction contained 7 bases not matched to a gene. The CDR3 covers 15 residues. Germline V gene sequence: CDR1 SNHLY, CDR2 FYNNEI.

V gene TRBV28 combines with J gene TRBJ1-6, with unresolved D. V was cut by 2 bases and J by 0 bases, with 8 bases left in between. From germline, CDR1 is MDHEN and CDR2 SYDVKM. The CDR3 consists of 16 residues. The CDR3 is CASSLATSSYNSPLHF. The CDR3, as DNA: TGTGCCAGCAGTTTAGCCACGAGCTCCTATAATTCACCCCTCCACTTT.

J is TRBJ2-2 and V is TRBV4-1; unclear D gene. Germline CDR1 MGHRA, CDR2 YSYEKL. V was pared by 1 base and J by 2 bases, with 8 bases between. The CDR3 is 15 residues long. The CDR3 region has the DNA TGCGCCAGCAGCCAAGCCGGCAGTAACACCGGGGAGCTGTTTTTT. As protein: CASSQAGSNTGELFF.

The chain employs TRBV2 and TRBJ1-2; D not resolved. Germline V gives CDR1 SNHLY, CDR2 FYNNEI. CDR3 length: 13 amino acids. The V end lost 9 bases, the J end lost 0 bases, and 11 bases lay between the germline ends. CDR3 sequence (DNA): TGTGCCAGTGAGGAGCGGGCTAACTATGGCTACACCTTC. Translating it yields CASEERANYGYTF.

The CDR3, as DNA: TGTGCCACCCAGCGGGACTCGCAGGGTACGCAGTATTTT. Protein product: CATQRDSQGTQYF. The chain employs TRBV12-3 or TRBV12-4 and TRBJ2-3; TRBD2 matches 7 bases. This CDR3 contains 13 residues. The J segment lost 8 bases and the V segment lost 10 bases, leaving 12 bases of the junction unmatched.

This chain uses TRBV9 with TRBJ2-5, with 7 nucleotides matching TRBD2. This CDR3 has 13 amino acids. V was pared by 2 bases and J by 5 bases, with 3 bases of the junction left unmatched. The germline CDR1 and CDR2 sequences are SGDLS and YYNGEE. In DNA, the CDR3 is TGTGCCAGCAGCGTGCGGGGGAGTGAGACCCAGTACTTC. Its protein is CASSVRGSETQYF.

V gene TRBV7-9 combines with J gene TRBJ1-6; D unclear. Between the trimmed V and J ends, which lost 5 bases and 8 bases, there was a span of 4 bases. CDR1 and CDR2 (germline): SEHNR, FQNEAQ (reference sequence). CDR3 size: 11 residues. Written as DNA, the CDR3 is TGTGCCAGCAGCCTCGATTCACCCCTCCACTTT. Residues: CASSLDSPLHF.

J is TRBJ1-6 and V is TRBV7-2; D is perhaps TRBD1 (5 bases). The germline gives CDR1 SGHTA, CDR2 FQGNSA. V shed 2 bases and J shed 7 bases, with 6 bases lying between them. The CDR3 runs to 13 residues. This CDR3 reads CASSLWGNSPLHF. The CDR3 region has the DNA TGTGCCAGCAGCTTATGGGGGAATTCACCCCTCCACTTT.

This chain connects TRBV4-1 to TRBJ2-1; D tentatively reads TRBD1 or TRBD2 (7 bases each). This CDR3 region has 16 residues. V lost 5 bases, J lost 9 bases, and 23 bases lay in between. From germline, CDR1 is MGHRA and CDR2 YSYEKL. CDR3 protein: CASSRERGQLWVEQFF. The CDR3 nucleotides are TGCGCCAGCAGCAGAGAGCGGGGACAGCTGTGGGTTGAGCAGTTCTTC.

The rearrangement joins TRBV5-6 to TRBJ2-7, with D maybe TRBD1 (6 bases). The CDR3 totals 15 residues. Per germline, CDR1 SGHDT and CDR2 YYEEEE. V lost 3 bases and J lost 0, with 13 bases in between. The CDR3 region is CASSSGQGNSYEQYF. The CDR3 bases are TGTGCCAGCAGCTCCGGGCAGGGGAACTCCTACGAGCAGTACTTC.

The V gene is TRBV5-4, the J gene TRBJ1-2; 8 bases line up with TRBD1. The CDR3 is 13 residues long. CDR1 is SGHNT and CDR2 is YYREEE in the germline V gene (reference sequence). J gave up 5 bases and V 4 bases, and 4 bases lay outside the gene matches. Here the CDR3 DNA reads TGTGCCAGCAGCCTGGACAGGGATTATGGCTACACCTTC. This encodes CASSLDRDYGYTF. Supplemented by reference TRBV5-4 and TRBJ1-2, the full variable domain reads ETGVTQSPTHLIKTRGQQVTLRCSSQSGHNTVSWYQQALGQGPQFIFQYYREEENGRGNFPPRFSGLQFPNYSSELNVNALELDDSALYLCASSLDRDYGYTFGSGTRLTVV.